This TCR beta chain is from a study of CD8 T cells in Susac syndrome. Study-level results: Susac syndrome CD4+ T cell repertoires showed no clonal expansion.

Trimming shortened V by 1 base and J by 8 bases, and 15 bases separated the two germline ends. This CDR3 contains 16 residues. The germline CDR1 and CDR2 sequences are LNHNV and YYDKDF (reference sequence). As for this clonotype: The antigen remains unidentified.

TCR beta sequencing covered blood CD8+ and CD4+ T cells. Each Susac syndrome patient had definite or probable disease by recently defined criteria. The CD8+ and CD4+ T cells were isolated magnetically using a negative isolation approach, whereas the TEMRA cells were enriched by FACS. The authors reverse transcribed roughly 0.5 to 1 ug RNA with random hexamers. TCRdb reanalysed the immunoSEQ multiplex PCR reads using MiXCR and keeps one entry per CDR3 protein. The sample has 150,000 to 190,000 distinct CDR3 sequences; around 96% are singletons. This clonotype was sampled from a human donor with Susac syndrome. The chain joins TRBV15 to TRBJ1-6; unclear D gene. Sequenced input: CD4+ T cells from PBMCs. CDR3 nucleotides: TGTGCCACCAGCAGAGGAGGTGCGGGCTCGGATTCACCCCTCCACTTT. Amino acids: CATSRGGAGSDSPLHF.